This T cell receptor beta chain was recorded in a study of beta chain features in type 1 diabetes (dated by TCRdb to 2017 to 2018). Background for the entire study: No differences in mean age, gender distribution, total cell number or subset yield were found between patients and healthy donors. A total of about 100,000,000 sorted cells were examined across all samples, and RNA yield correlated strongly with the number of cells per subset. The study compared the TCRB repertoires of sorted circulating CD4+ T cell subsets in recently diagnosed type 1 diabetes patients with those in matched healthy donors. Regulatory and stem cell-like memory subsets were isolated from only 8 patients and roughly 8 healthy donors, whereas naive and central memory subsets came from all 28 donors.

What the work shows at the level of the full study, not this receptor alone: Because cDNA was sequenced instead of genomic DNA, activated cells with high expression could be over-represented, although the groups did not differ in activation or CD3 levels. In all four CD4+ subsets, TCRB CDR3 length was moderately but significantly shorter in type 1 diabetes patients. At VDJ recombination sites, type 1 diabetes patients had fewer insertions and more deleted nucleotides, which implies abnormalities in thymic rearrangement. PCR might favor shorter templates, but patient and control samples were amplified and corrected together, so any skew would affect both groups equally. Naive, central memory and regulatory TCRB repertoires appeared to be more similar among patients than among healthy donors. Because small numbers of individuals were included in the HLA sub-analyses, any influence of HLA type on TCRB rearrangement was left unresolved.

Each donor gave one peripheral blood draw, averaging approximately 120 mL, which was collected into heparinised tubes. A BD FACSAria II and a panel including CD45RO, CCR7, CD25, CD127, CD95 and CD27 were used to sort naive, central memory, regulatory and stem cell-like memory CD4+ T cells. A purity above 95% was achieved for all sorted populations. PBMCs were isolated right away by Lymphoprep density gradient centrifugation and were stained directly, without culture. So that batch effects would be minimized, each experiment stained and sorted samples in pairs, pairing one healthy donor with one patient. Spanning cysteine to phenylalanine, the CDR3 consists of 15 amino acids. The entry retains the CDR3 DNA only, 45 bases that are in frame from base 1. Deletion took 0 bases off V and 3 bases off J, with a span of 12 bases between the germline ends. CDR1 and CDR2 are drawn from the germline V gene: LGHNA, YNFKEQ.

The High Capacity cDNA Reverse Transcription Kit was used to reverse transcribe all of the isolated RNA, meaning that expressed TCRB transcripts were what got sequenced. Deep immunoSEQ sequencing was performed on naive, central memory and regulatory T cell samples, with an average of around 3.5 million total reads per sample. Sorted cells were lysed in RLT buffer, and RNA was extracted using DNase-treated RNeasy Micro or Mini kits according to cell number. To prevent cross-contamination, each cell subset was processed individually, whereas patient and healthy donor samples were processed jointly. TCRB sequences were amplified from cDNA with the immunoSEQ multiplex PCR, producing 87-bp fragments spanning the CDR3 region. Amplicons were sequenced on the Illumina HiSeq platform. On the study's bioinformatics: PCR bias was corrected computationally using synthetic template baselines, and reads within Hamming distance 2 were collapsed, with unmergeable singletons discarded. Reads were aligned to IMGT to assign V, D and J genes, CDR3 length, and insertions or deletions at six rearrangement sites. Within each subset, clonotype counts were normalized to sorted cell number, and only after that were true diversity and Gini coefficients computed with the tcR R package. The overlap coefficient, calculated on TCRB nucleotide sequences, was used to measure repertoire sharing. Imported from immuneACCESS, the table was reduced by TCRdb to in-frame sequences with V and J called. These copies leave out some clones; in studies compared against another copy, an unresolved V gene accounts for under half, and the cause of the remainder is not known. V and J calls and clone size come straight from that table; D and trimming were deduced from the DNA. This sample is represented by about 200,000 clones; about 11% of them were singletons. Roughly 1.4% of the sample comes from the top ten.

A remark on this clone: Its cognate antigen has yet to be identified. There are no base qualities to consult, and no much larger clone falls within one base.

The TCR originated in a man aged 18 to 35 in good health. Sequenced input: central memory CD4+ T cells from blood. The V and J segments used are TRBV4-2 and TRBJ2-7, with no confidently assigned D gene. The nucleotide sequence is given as TGTGCCAGCAGCCAAGAGGCAGACATCAACTACGAGCAGTACTTC. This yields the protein CASSQEADINYEQYF.